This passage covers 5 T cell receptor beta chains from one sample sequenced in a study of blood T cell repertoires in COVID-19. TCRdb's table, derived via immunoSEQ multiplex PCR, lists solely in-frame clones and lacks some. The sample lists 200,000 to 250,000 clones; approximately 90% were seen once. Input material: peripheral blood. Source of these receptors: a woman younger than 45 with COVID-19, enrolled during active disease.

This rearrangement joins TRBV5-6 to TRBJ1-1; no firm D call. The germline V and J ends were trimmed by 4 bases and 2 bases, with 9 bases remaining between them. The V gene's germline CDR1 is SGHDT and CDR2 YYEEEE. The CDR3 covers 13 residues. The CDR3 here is CASSNGLNTEAFF. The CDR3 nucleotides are TGTGCCAGCAGCAACGGTCTAAACACTGAAGCTTTCTTT.

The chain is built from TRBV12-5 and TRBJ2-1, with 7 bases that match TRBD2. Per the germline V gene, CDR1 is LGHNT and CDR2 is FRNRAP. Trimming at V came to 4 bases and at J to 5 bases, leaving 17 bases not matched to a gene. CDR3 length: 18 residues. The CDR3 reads CASGSPPGRASGHNEQFF. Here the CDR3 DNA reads TGTGCTAGTGGTTCACCCCCCGGCAGGGCTAGCGGACACAATGAGCAGTTCTTC.

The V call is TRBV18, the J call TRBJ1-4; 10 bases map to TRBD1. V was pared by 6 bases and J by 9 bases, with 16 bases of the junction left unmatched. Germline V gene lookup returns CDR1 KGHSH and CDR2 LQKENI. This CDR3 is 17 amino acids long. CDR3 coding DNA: TGTGCCAGCTCCCCGGGACAGGGGCCGTGGGCAGGGAAAAAACTGTTTTTT. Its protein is CASSPGQGPWAGKKLFF.

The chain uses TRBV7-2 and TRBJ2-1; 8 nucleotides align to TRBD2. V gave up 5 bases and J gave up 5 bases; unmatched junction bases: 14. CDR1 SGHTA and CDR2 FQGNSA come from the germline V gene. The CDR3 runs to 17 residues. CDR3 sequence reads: CASSLESSGANHNEQFF. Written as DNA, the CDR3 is TGTGCCAGCAGCCTAGAAAGTAGCGGGGCAAACCACAATGAGCAGTTCTTC.

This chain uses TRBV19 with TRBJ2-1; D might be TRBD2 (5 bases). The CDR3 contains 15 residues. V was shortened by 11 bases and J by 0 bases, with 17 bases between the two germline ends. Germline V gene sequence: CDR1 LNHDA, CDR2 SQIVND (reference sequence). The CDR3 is CAVRGLADSYNEQFF. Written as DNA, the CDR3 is TGTGCCGTTCGAGGTCTAGCCGACTCCTACAATGAGCAGTTCTTC.